The T cell receptor (beta chain) described here comes from a study of cytomegalovirus exposure and HLA in healthy donors. Study-level information: The 120 validation repertoires matched the 666 first-cohort repertoires in platform, a later analysis reported.

TCRdb's table, derived via immunoSEQ multiplex PCR, lists solely in-frame clones and lacks some. The sample carries 67,000 or so clones, 94% recorded once. General study points: A few CMV-associated chains were confirmed in vitro to be specific for CMV antigens. The classifier reportedly diagnosed cytomegalovirus status with high specificity and sensitivity.

Trimming at V came to 4 bases and at J to 3 bases, leaving 0 bases not matched to a gene. Germline values: CDR1 SGHNT, CDR2 YYREEE (reference sequence). The CDR3 is made up of 14 amino acids. As for this clone: The antigen remains unidentified.

V is TRBV5-4 and J is TRBJ2-1; 11 bases line up with TRBD2. The TCR was taken from a man younger than 35 in good health and CMV-seropositive. The sample was PBMCs. CDR3 nucleotide sequence: TGTGCCAGCAGCGGGACTAGCGGCTACAATGAGCAGTTCTTC. Protein sequence: CASSGTSGYNEQFF.